These 21 T cell receptor beta chains came from one sample sequenced in a study of cytomegalovirus exposure and HLA in healthy donors. In the PCR, 60 Vbeta and 13 Jbeta primers were used. Profiling relied on immunoSEQ multiplex PCR, and the TCRdb table lists in-frame clones only, not all of them. The data hold roughly 160,000 clones, with roughly 80% observed a single time. The sequenced material came from PBMCs. These receptors were taken from a woman between 50 and 59 years old in good health and CMV-seronegative.

The rearrangement uses TRBV27 and TRBJ2-7; 11 nucleotides align to TRBD1. The trim removed 5 bases at V and 0 bases at J, leaving 3 bases unmatched. Germline V CDR1 and CDR2: MNHEY, SMNVEV (reference sequence). The CDR3 loop spans 15 amino acids. This CDR3 is CASSPGTGGSYEQYF. The DNA for the CDR3 is TGTGCCAGCAGTCCCGGGACAGGGGGCTCCTACGAGCAGTACTTC.

The chain employs TRBV14 and TRBJ1-2; 7 bases are shared with TRBD1. CDR1 is SGHDN and CDR2 is FVKESK in the germline V gene. The J segment lost 3 bases and the V segment lost 4 bases, leaving 2 bases of the junction unmatched. The CDR3 is 13 residues long. The CDR3 region has the DNA TGTGCCAGCAGCCCCGGGACAGACTATGGCTACACCTTC. Translated: CASSPGTDYGYTF.

This sequence joins TRBV28 and TRBJ2-1; unclear D gene. The CDR3 is 15 residues long. Per germline, CDR1 MDHEN and CDR2 SYDVKM. The V gene lost 5 bases and the J gene lost 3 bases, with 14 bases spanning the gap. The CDR3 protein is CASSTQRRIYNEQFF. The CDR3 DNA reads as TGTGCCAGCAGTACCCAAAGGAGAATCTACAATGAGCAGTTCTTC.

This clone was counted once. V and J are TRBV2 and TRBJ2-5; no firm D call. The CDR3 has 13 amino acids. Germline assignment: CDR1 SNHLY and CDR2 FYNNEI. V lost 8 bases to trimming and J lost 5 bases, with 15 bases between them. CDR3 DNA sequence: TGTGCCAGCGCCCCTACAGTTGCGGAGACCCAGTACTTC. Its protein is CASAPTVAETQYF.

A remark on this clone: This sample includes further DNA sequences coding for the same CDR3. The chain carries TRBV5-6 and TRBJ1-6; TRBD1 matches at 8 bases. V lost 0 bases to trimming and J lost 7 bases; unmatched junction nucleotides: 6. CDR1 and CDR2 (germline): SGHDT, YYEEEE. The CDR3 is 16 amino acids. CDR3 amino acids: CASSLDTGGKNSPLHF. For the CDR3, the DNA is TGTGCCAGCAGCTTGGATACAGGGGGGAAGAATTCACCCCTCCACTTT.

This clone was counted a single time. This chain joins TRBV29-1 and TRBJ2-1, with D possibly TRBD2 on 6 matching bases. The V gene lost 2 bases and the J gene lost 15 bases, with 23 bases spanning the gap. This CDR3 region has 14 residues. CDR1 and CDR2 from the germline V gene are SQVTM and ANQGSEA. CDR3 region: CSVELYLASNGLFF. CDR3 DNA: TGCAGCGTTGAACTGTACCTAGCGTCAAACGGCCTGTTCTTC.

The J gene is TRBJ1-2, the V gene TRBV6-1; maybe TRBD1 (6 bases). The V end lost 11 bases, the J end lost 7 bases, and 20 bases lay between the germline ends. CDR1 and CDR2 from the germline V gene are MNHNS and SASEGT. The CDR3 contains 13 residues. The CDR3 nucleotides are TGTGCCGCACAGGGTTGGGGAGGGGTTGGCTACACCTTC. This encodes CAAQGWGGVGYTF.

The chain employs TRBV10-1 and TRBJ2-7, with D tentatively TRBD2 (5 bases). Germline lookup yields CDR1 WNHNN and CDR2 SYGVQD (reference sequence). CDR3 length: 16 amino acids. V dropped 0 bases and J dropped 7 bases, with 19 bases sitting between them. The CDR3: CASSESGSAAEGEQYF. In DNA form, the CDR3 reads TGCGCCAGCAGTGAGTCGGGGAGCGCGGCGGAAGGAGAGCAGTACTTC.

Concerning this clone: An end of the junction does not agree with germline; a read error may underlie this. This chain connects TRBV7-9 to TRBJ2-1, with TRBD1 matching over 7 bases. This CDR3 comprises 12 residues. The germline V gene encodes CDR1 SEHNR and CDR2 FQNEAQ (reference sequence). The CDR3 coding sequence is TGTTCCAGCAGCCAAGACAACAGGGGTCAGTTCTTC. Its translation is CSSSQDNRGQFF.

The V call is TRBV6-1, the J call TRBJ2-1; 7 bases map to TRBD1. CDR1 and CDR2 (germline): MNHNS, SASEGT. V dropped 8 bases and J dropped 0; count of bases not matched to a gene: 7. The CDR3 is made up of 15 amino acids. CDR3 amino acids: CASLPGTASYNEQFF. CDR3 coding DNA: TGTGCCAGCTTGCCGGGGACAGCCTCCTACAATGAGCAGTTCTTC.

This rearrangement joins TRBV28 to TRBJ2-7; 8 bases fit TRBD1. The CDR3 runs 14 residues. Germline assignment: CDR1 MDHEN and CDR2 SYDVKM. Trimming at V came to 4 bases and at J to 3 bases, leaving 5 bases not matched to a gene. The CDR3 DNA reads TGTGCCAGCAGTTGGACAGGGACTCTCTACGAGCAGTACTTC. It encodes CASSWTGTLYEQYF.

The gene calls are TRBV5-1 and TRBJ2-7, with TRBD1 matching 8 bases. With 7 bases clipped from V and 6 bases from J, the junction kept 15 bases outside the gene matches. The germline V gene encodes CDR1 SGHRS and CDR2 YFSETQ. CDR3 size: 15 residues. The chain's CDR3 is CASGFYGTGEGEQYF. CDR3 DNA sequence: TGCGCCAGCGGTTTCTACGGGACAGGTGAGGGCGAGCAGTACTTC.

This clone was seen once. The genes are TRBV12-5 and TRBJ1-4; TRBD1 agrees at 8 bases. In germline, CDR1 is LGHNT, CDR2 FRNRAP. The CDR3 has 14 residues. With V trimmed by 7 bases and J by 8 bases, 9 bases remained unmatched. The CDR3 here is CASDPTGAGEKLFF. The CDR3 DNA reads TGTGCTAGTGACCCGACAGGGGCTGGGGAAAAACTGTTTTTT.

The DNA for the CDR3 is TGCGCCAGCAGCTTGGTCGGTAGCGGGGTGCCCCAGTACTTC. It yields the protein CASSLVGSGVPQYF. The V gene is TRBV4-3, the J gene TRBJ2-7; TRBD2 matches at 8 bases. Germline CDR1 reads LGHNA; CDR2 reads YSLEER. CDR3 length equals 14 residues. V shed 5 bases and J 10 bases; nucleotides not matched to a gene: 13.

The chain combines TRBV4-1 with TRBJ1-6; D is undetermined. V was cut by 0 bases and J by 0 bases, with 21 bases left in between. CDR1 is MGHRA and CDR2 is YSYEKL in the germline V gene. CDR3 length: 21 amino acids. The CDR3 region is CASSQEMVKGGTSSYNSPLHF. CDR3 nucleotides: TGCGCCAGCAGCCAAGAAATGGTAAAGGGAGGAACAAGCTCCTATAATTCACCCCTCCACTTT.

The chain employs TRBV12-5 and TRBJ1-5; D may be TRBD1 (5 bases). Looked up from germline, CDR1 is LGHNT and CDR2 is FRNRAP. This CDR3 has 16 amino acids. Trimming took off 0 bases at V and 6 bases at J, with 15 bases between the two ends. CDR3 region: CASGLVLRQGGQPQHF. For the CDR3, the DNA is TGTGCTAGTGGTTTGGTACTTCGGCAGGGTGGTCAGCCCCAGCATTTT.

The chain is built from TRBV27 and TRBJ1-1; D is uncertain. Looked up from germline, CDR1 is MNHEY and CDR2 is SMNVEV (reference sequence). The CDR3 runs to 15 residues. The germline V and J ends were trimmed by 5 bases and 0 bases, with 13 bases remaining between them. This CDR3 is CASSPPGPLNTEAFF. CDR3 bases: TGTGCCAGCAGTCCTCCAGGCCCGCTGAACACTGAAGCTTTCTTT.

The rearrangement links TRBV19 to TRBJ1-2; no clear D gene. Germline V gene sequence: CDR1 LNHDA, CDR2 SQIVND (reference sequence). V lost 8 bases and J lost 7, with 11 bases in between. The CDR3 is 11 amino acids. In DNA, the CDR3 is TGTGCCAGTTCCTCATACGGTGGCTACACCTTC. Translation gives CASSSYGGYTF.

V gene TRBV9 combines with J gene TRBJ1-3; 10 bases fit TRBD1. The germline V gene encodes CDR1 SGDLS and CDR2 YYNGEE. V lost 2 bases to trimming and J lost 0 bases; unmatched junction nucleotides: 8. The CDR3 length is 18 residues. The CDR3, as DNA: TGTGCCAGCAGCGTGACAGGGGGCCAACCGAGCTCTGGAAACACCATATATTTT. Protein sequence: CASSVTGGQPSSGNTIYF.

The chain combines TRBV6-1 with TRBJ2-2; TRBD2 aligns across 8 bases. Germline V gene data show CDR1 as MNHNS and CDR2 as SASEGT. The CDR3 contains 15 residues. The ends lost 0 bases at V and 6 bases at J; junction bases unmatched: 3. The CDR3 is CASSEAGLDPGELFF. CDR3 bases: TGTGCCAGCAGTGAAGCGGGACTAGATCCCGGGGAGCTGTTTTTT.

The V and J genes are TRBV2 and TRBJ2-1; TRBD2 matches at 12 bases. After removal of 4 bases from V and 7 bases from J, the junction contained 2 bases not matched to a gene. The germline V gene has CDR1 SNHLY and CDR2 FYNNEI. The CDR3 loop spans 14 amino acids. CDR3 bases: TGTGCCAGCAGTGTCGGACTAGCGGGAAATGAGCAGTTCTTC. It yields the protein CASSVGLAGNEQFF.